This TCR beta chain was sequenced during a study of T cells in Graves' hyperthyroidism and ophthalmopathy. The sample holds a few counts of this clonotype. Graves' hyperthyroidism was deemed stable given no ophthalmopathy progression within 18 months. PBMCs came from about 10 ml fresh peripheral blood. TCR beta CDR3 region amplification was performed from RNA transcripts. The TCR CDR3 was amplified in a first-round RT-PCR using the HTBI primer set. In TCRdb, the multiplex PCR reads were re-called with MiXCR into one record per CDR3 protein. This table holds some 300,000 distinct CDR3 sequences, approximately 13% found once. After removal of 2 bases from V and 8 bases from J, the junction contained 7 bases not matched to a gene. From germline, CDR1 is KGHDR and CDR2 SFDVKD. The CDR3 loop spans 14 amino acids.

Sequencing input: blood. This clonotype originated in a woman aged 40 to 50 with Graves' hyperthyroidism. This chain links TRBV24-1 with TRBJ1-2; 7 bases match TRBD1. CDR3 nucleotide sequence: TGTGCCACCAGTGATTACGACAGGGTCGGCGGCTACACCTTC. Encoded protein: CATSDYDRVGGYTF.